Listed below are T cell receptor beta chains from one sample, sequenced in a study of T cell changes during pregnancy in multiple sclerosis. Repertoires were generated with immunoSEQ multiplex PCR, while TCRdb's copy carries only in-frame clones and drops some. The sample consists of more than 15,000 clones, roughly 80% of them appearing once. The source material was CD8+ T cells from peripheral blood mononuclear cells, sampled in the third trimester of pregnancy. These receptors were collected from a female donor in good health, enrolled as a control in a pregnancy study. The CDR3 runs from the conserved cysteine through the conserved F or W. The order of the fields is J gene, clone size, V gene, D gene, CDR3 DNA, CDR3 protein. The D gene is left open where the match is weak. Not all rows give a size; the values are once, few, many and, for expanded clones, a class.

TRBJ1-4	-	TRBV29-1	-	TGCAGCGTATCGACAGGAATATATGAAAAACTGTTTTTT	CSVSTGIYEKLFF
TRBJ1-1	-	TRBV6-5	-	TGTGCCAGCAGTTACTCTGCTGGGAGTGAAGCTTTCTTT	CASSYSAGSEAFF
TRBJ2-1	-	TRBV27	-	TGTGCCAGCAGTCAGGACTACAATGAGCAGTTCTTC	CASSQDYNEQFF
TRBJ2-7	-	TRBV20-1	-	TGCAGTGCTAGAGACGCCTACGAGCAGTACTTC	CSARDAYEQYF
TRBJ1-1	-	TRBV19	-	TGTGCCAGTAGCGCCGGGACTGAAGCTTTCTTT	CASSAGTEAFF
TRBJ2-1	-	TRBV4-2	TRBD2	TGTGCCAGCAGCCCCGGGACTAGCGGGAGTTACAATGAGCAGTTCTTC	CASSPGTSGSYNEQFF
TRBJ2-5	-	TRBV4-3	TRBD1	TGCGCCAGCAGCCAAGAGATGGGACAGGGGTTTATGGAGACCCAGTACTTC	CASSQEMGQGFMETQYF
TRBJ1-1	-	TRBV9	TRBD1	TGTGCCAGCAGCACCTACCGACAGGGTGACACTGAAGCTTTCTTT	CASSTYRQGDTEAFF
TRBJ1-5	-	TRBV6-5	-	TGTGCCAGCAGCCAGACCCCAGGGAGCAATCAGCCCCAGCATTTT	CASSQTPGSNQPQHF
TRBJ2-1	-	TRBV5-4	TRBD2	TGTGCCAGCAGCTCGAGTACTAGCGGAGCCGTCAATGAGCAGTTCTTC	CASSSSTSGAVNEQFF
TRBJ1-6	-	TRBV2	TRBD1	TGTGCCAGCTTATACGGAGGGACAGGGATCACACCCCTCCACTTT	CASLYGGTGITPLHF
TRBJ2-1	-	TRBV9	TRBD2	TGTGCCAGCAGCTTGCTAGCGGGGGGGTCCTACAATGAGCAGTTCTTC	CASSLLAGGSYNEQFF
TRBJ2-3	few	TRBV6-4	TRBD2	TGTGCCAGCAGTTTCTTAGCGGGAGGAGGGGGCACAGATACGCAGTATTTT	CASSFLAGGGGTDTQYF
TRBJ1-1	-	TRBV7-9	-	TGTGCCAGCAGCTTAGTCAAGGGGAGGACTGAAGCTTTCTTT	CASSLVKGRTEAFF
TRBJ2-7	-	TRBV13	-	TGTGCCAGCAGCTTCTCCAGGGGCGACGAGCAGTACTTC	CASSFSRGDEQYF
TRBJ2-1	-	TRBV27	TRBD1	TGTGCCAGCAGTTTGACAGGGGTAGTCGGCAATGAGCAGTTCTTC	CASSLTGVVGNEQFF
TRBJ1-1	-	TRBV4-2	-	TGTGCCAGCAGCCAAGACCCGGGGGGCGCCACTGAAGCTTTCTTT	CASSQDPGGATEAFF
TRBJ2-1	-	TRBV30	-	TGTGCCTGGAGTGTTCAGTACAATGAGCAGTTCTTC	CAWSVQYNEQFF
TRBJ1-4	-	TRBV12-5	TRBD1	TGTGCTAGTGGCCCTGGGACAGGGGGCGTTAATGAAAAACTGTTTTTT	CASGPGTGGVNEKLFF
TRBJ1-2	-	TRBV9	-	TGTGCCAGCAGCGCCGAGAAACAGGGAAGGAATGGCTACACCTTC	CASSAEKQGRNGYTF
TRBJ1-5	once	TRBV11-2	-	TGTGCCAGCAGCTTGGCCAGCAATCAGCCCCAGCATTTT	CASSLASNQPQHF
TRBJ1-5	-	TRBV30	-	TGTGCCTGGAGTGTACGAGGCAGCGTCTTCAATCAGCCCCAGCATTTT	CAWSVRGSVFNQPQHF
TRBJ1-1	-	TRBV5-1	TRBD1	TGCGCCAGCAGCTCGACAGGGGGTGAAGCTTTCTTT	CASSSTGGEAFF
TRBJ2-7	once	TRBV7-9	TRBD2	TGTGCCAGCAGCTTCGGAGGTGCTAGCGGGAGGGCCAGCGAGCAGTACTTC	CASSFGGASGRASEQYF
TRBJ2-3	-	TRBV2	-	TGTGCCAGCAGTAGGCCGGGTAGCACAGATACGCAGTATTTT	CASSRPGSTDTQYF
TRBJ2-5	-	TRBV5-1	-	TGCGCCAGCAGCTCCTCGCAGGGGTTGGAGACCCAGTACTTC	CASSSSQGLETQYF
TRBJ1-1	once	TRBV5-6	TRBD1	TGTGCCAGCAGCTCCGACAGGGGCCCTGAAGCTTTCTTT	CASSSDRGPEAFF
TRBJ1-1	few	TRBV14	-	TGTGCCAGCAGCATCTCATCGGGCACTGAAGCTTTCTTT	CASSISSGTEAFF
TRBJ2-1	-	TRBV4-3	TRBD2	TGCGCCAGCAGCCAAGAAGCGGGGGGTGCCTACAATGAGCAGTTCTTC	CASSQEAGGAYNEQFF
TRBJ1-5	-	TRBV19	-	TGTGCCAGTAGTATAGACTTAGATAGCAATCAGCCCCAGCATTTT	CASSIDLDSNQPQHF
TRBJ2-3	-	TRBV9	-	TGTGCCAGCAGCGTAGCGAATGACAGCCCCCCTAGCACAGATACGCAGTATTTT	CASSVANDSPPSTDTQYF
TRBJ2-7	-	TRBV9	TRBD1	TGTGCCAGCAGCGACAATCCGACAGGGGAAGGCTACGAGCAGTACTTC	CASSDNPTGEGYEQYF
TRBJ2-2	-	TRBV5-4	TRBD2	TGTGCCAGCAGCCTGGGACTAGCGGTGAACACCGGGGAGCTGTTTTTT	CASSLGLAVNTGELFF
TRBJ2-1	-	TRBV6-4	TRBD1	TGTGCCAGCAGTGACACAGGGGCGTCATACAATGAGCAGTTCTTC	CASSDTGASYNEQFF
TRBJ2-5	-	TRBV4-3	-	TGCGCCAGCAGCCCCCTGCGATGGGGGGAAGAGACCCAGTACTTC	CASSPLRWGEETQYF
TRBJ1-2	-	TRBV27	-	TGTGCCAGCAGTTTACGAGGGAGCTATGGCTACACCTTC	CASSLRGSYGYTF
TRBJ1-1	few	TRBV19	TRBD1	TGTGCCAGTAGTATCCAGGGGGCTTGGACTGAAGCTTTCTTT	CASSIQGAWTEAFF
TRBJ1-1	-	TRBV25-1	-	TGTGCCAGCAGTGAATCCCCCGAGATGAACACTGAAGCTTTCTTT	CASSESPEMNTEAFF
TRBJ1-2	hyperexpanded	TRBV15	-	TGTGCCACCAGCAGAGACAGGCAGGCGTTCCCTGACGGCTACACCTTC	CATSRDRQAFPDGYTF